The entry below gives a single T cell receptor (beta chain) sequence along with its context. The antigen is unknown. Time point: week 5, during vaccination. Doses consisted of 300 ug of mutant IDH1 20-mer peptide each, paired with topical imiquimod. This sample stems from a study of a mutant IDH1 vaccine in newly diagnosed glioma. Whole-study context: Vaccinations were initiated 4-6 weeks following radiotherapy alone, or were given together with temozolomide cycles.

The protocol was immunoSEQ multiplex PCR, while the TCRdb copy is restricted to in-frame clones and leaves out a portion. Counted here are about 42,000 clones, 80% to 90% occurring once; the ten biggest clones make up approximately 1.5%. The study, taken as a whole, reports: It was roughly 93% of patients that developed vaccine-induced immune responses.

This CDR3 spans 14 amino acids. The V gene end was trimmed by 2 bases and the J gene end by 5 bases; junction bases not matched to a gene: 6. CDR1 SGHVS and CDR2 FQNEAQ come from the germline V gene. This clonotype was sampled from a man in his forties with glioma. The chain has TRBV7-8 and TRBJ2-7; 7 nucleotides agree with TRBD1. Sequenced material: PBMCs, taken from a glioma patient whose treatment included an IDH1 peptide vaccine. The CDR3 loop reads CASSLRQGSNEQYF. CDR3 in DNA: TGTGCCAGCAGCTTAAGACAGGGTAGCAACGAGCAGTACTTC.